The rows below give T cell receptor beta chains drawn from one sample of a study of CD8+ T cells in alopecia areata. Produced via immunoSEQ multiplex PCR; TCRdb's table is partial and in-frame only. The sample records 25,000 to 40,000 clones, about 74% being singletons. Source material: NKG2D-low CD8+ T cells sorted from blood. The origin of the receptors is a human donor with alopecia areata. Each CDR3 is given with its conserved first and last residue. The D gene is left open where the match is weak. Rows may omit the clone size; those that give it use once, few, many or a size class.

v_gene	abundance	j_gene	d_gene	CDR3aa	CDR3nt
TRBV23-1	-	TRBJ1-2	-	CASSQGGRGYTF	TGCGCCAGCAGTCAGGGAGGGAGAGGCTACACCTTC
TRBV29-1	-	TRBJ2-1	TRBD2	CSVYLAGGPYNEQFF	TGCAGCGTCTACCTGGCGGGAGGCCCCTACAATGAGCAGTTCTTC
TRBV4-2	-	TRBJ2-3	TRBD2	CASSQGSGGATDTQYF	TGTGCCAGCAGCCAGGGTAGCGGGGGGGCCACAGATACGCAGTATTTT
TRBV29-1	-	TRBJ2-5	TRBD1	CSVEGGQVGQETQYF	TGCAGCGTTGAAGGGGGACAGGTGGGGCAAGAGACCCAGTACTTC
TRBV2	-	TRBJ2-3	-	CAIPFDSTDTQYF	TGTGCCATCCCGTTCGACTCAACAGATACGCAGTATTTT
TRBV7-2	-	TRBJ2-5	TRBD1	CASSSTPGTAQETQYF	TGTGCCAGCAGCTCGACGCCCGGGACAGCCCAAGAGACCCAGTACTTC
TRBV7-9	few	TRBJ2-3	-	CASSLDRSTDTQYF	TGTGCCAGCAGCTTGGATCGGAGCACAGATACGCAGTATTTT
TRBV29-1	once	TRBJ2-7	TRBD2	CSVVSGAVHEQYF	TGCAGCGTTGTTAGCGGGGCAGTCCACGAGCAGTACTTC
TRBV29-1	-	TRBJ2-3	-	CSVGPDTQYF	TGCAGCGTTGGACCAGATACGCAGTATTTT
TRBV5-6	-	TRBJ2-3	-	CASSHGVVPDTQYF	TGTGCCAGCAGCCACGGGGTCGTACCAGATACGCAGTATTTT
TRBV23-1	-	TRBJ2-5	-	CASSQSWRAQETQYF	TGCGCCAGCAGTCAATCGTGGAGGGCGCAAGAGACCCAGTACTTC
TRBV5-1	-	TRBJ2-3	-	CASSLYPDTQYF	TGCGCCAGCAGCTTGTATCCAGATACGCAGTATTTT
TRBV6-5	-	TRBJ1-2	-	CASSSKASDGYTF	TGTGCCAGCAGTTCCAAGGCTAGCGATGGCTACACCTTC
TRBV29-1	-	TRBJ2-2	TRBD2	CSVLGRVGELFF	TGCAGCGTCCTGGGGAGGGTCGGGGAGCTGTTTTTT
TRBV28	-	TRBJ1-4	-	CASSLEGGVREKLFF	TGTGCCAGCAGTTTAGAAGGGGGGGTTAGAGAAAAACTGTTTTTT
TRBV15	few	TRBJ2-1	TRBD1	CATSGGQGDNEQFF	TGTGCCACCAGCGGCGGACAGGGGGACAATGAGCAGTTCTTC
TRBV7-9	-	TRBJ2-7	TRBD2	CASSPKTSGALYEQYF	TGTGCCAGCAGCCCAAAGACTAGCGGGGCGTTATACGAGCAGTACTTC
TRBV29-1	-	TRBJ1-1	-	CSVDSYTEAFF	TGCAGCGTTGACAGCTACACTGAAGCTTTCTTT
TRBV28	few	TRBJ1-1	-	CASNPPGVATEAFF	TGTGCCAGCAACCCCCCAGGGGTAGCAACTGAAGCTTTCTTT
TRBV15	-	TRBJ2-7	TRBD2	CATSRGIGTSGTEQYF	TGTGCCACCAGCAGAGGCATCGGGACTAGCGGGACCGAGCAGTACTTC
TRBV7-2	medium-sized	TRBJ2-5	-	CASKSGPSGLSETQYF	TGTGCCAGCAAGAGTGGGCCTTCAGGCCTTTCGGAGACCCAGTACTTC
TRBV6-4	-	TRBJ2-2	-	CASSDWDSGTGELFF	TGTGCCAGCAGTGATTGGGACAGCGGGACCGGGGAGCTGTTTTTT
TRBV6-1	-	TRBJ2-3	TRBD1	CASRTGHTDTQYF	TGTGCCAGCAGGACAGGGCACACAGATACGCAGTATTTT
TRBV7-8	-	TRBJ2-7	-	CASSRGTVYEQYF	TGTGCCAGCAGCCGGGGGACGGTCTACGAGCAGTACTTC
TRBV9	-	TRBJ2-1	-	CASSGGSYNEQFF	TGTGCCAGCAGCGGGGGCTCCTACAATGAGCAGTTCTTC
TRBV28	-	TRBJ2-5	-	CASSPPGGWQTQYF	TGTGCCAGCAGCCCTCCAGGGGGGTGGCAGACCCAGTACTTC
TRBV4-3	-	TRBJ2-5	TRBD1	CASSPGTASYQETQYF	TGCGCCAGCAGCCCCGGGACAGCCTCGTACCAAGAGACCCAGTACTTC
TRBV6-6	-	TRBJ2-2	TRBD2	CASSLKRELNGELFF	TGTGCCAGCAGTCTCAAGCGGGAGTTAAACGGGGAGCTGTTTTTT
TRBV5-1	-	TRBJ2-5	-	CASSLGQEETQYF	TGCGCCAGCAGCTTGGGGCAGGAGGAGACCCAGTACTTC
TRBV28	-	TRBJ2-2	TRBD2	CASSNEAGDNTGELFF	TGTGCCAGCAGTAACGAGGCGGGGGACAACACCGGGGAGCTGTTTTTT
TRBV5-1	-	TRBJ2-7	-	CASSYGLEQYF	TGCGCCAGCAGCTACGGGCTTGAGCAGTACTTC
TRBV7-7	-	TRBJ2-7	-	CASTRRGSPHYEQYF	TGTGCCAGCACCCGGAGGGGGTCCCCTCACTACGAGCAGTACTTC
TRBV25-1	-	TRBJ2-2	-	CASSEFQDTGELFF	TGTGCCAGCAGTGAATTCCAGGACACCGGGGAGCTGTTTTTT
TRBV19	few	TRBJ2-1	TRBD1	CASSPGQTYNEQFF	TGTGCCAGTAGCCCGGGACAGACATACAATGAGCAGTTCTTC
TRBV29-1	once	TRBJ2-7	TRBD1	CSVEVGQGEMQYF	TGCAGCGTTGAAGTTGGGCAGGGGGAAATGCAGTACTTC
TRBV29-1	-	TRBJ2-7	-	CSAEDSSYEQYF	TGCAGCGCCGAGGACAGCTCCTACGAGCAGTACTTC
TRBV27	-	TRBJ2-1	TRBD1	CASSTTGDPYNEQFF	TGTGCCAGCAGTACAACAGGGGACCCCTACAATGAGCAGTTCTTC
TRBV7-9	-	TRBJ2-4	-	CASSLGRGLAKNIQYF	TGTGCCAGCAGCTTAGGACGGGGGCTGGCAAAAAACATTCAGTACTTC
TRBV15	once	TRBJ2-3	-	CATRSDTQYF	TGTGCCACCCGCAGCGATACGCAGTATTTT
TRBV30	-	TRBJ2-1	-	CAWGGSDEQFF	TGTGCCTGGGGGGGTAGCGATGAGCAGTTCTTC
TRBV27	-	TRBJ2-7	-	CASSPGRAYEQYF	TGTGCCAGCAGTCCGGGACGGGCCTACGAGCAGTACTTC
TRBV29-1	-	TRBJ2-7	-	CSVVLMYEQYF	TGCAGCGTTGTTTTAATGTACGAGCAGTACTTC
TRBV6-4	medium-sized	TRBJ2-3	-	CASSARGDEADTQYF	TGTGCCAGCAGTGCTCGGGGAGACGAGGCAGATACGCAGTATTTT
TRBV30	-	TRBJ2-1	-	CAWRELRGWPNEQFF	TGTGCCTGGAGGGAACTGAGGGGGTGGCCCAATGAGCAGTTCTTC
TRBV2	-	TRBJ1-1	-	CASNMVNTEAFF	TGTGCCAGCAATATGGTGAACACTGAAGCTTTCTTT
TRBV29-1	once	TRBJ2-3	-	CSVEGDLDSTDTQYF	TGCAGCGTTGAGGGAGACCTGGATAGCACAGATACGCAGTATTTT
TRBV4-1	many	TRBJ2-1	-	CASTNRQLAEDGDEQFF	TGCGCCAGCACAAACCGCCAATTAGCGGAGGATGGCGATGAGCAGTTCTTC
TRBV4-1	-	TRBJ2-3	TRBD2	CASSQDRGGSTDTQYF	TGCGCCAGCAGCCAAGATCGGGGGGGGAGCACAGATACGCAGTATTTT
TRBV2	-	TRBJ2-7	-	CASRGDYEQYF	TGTGCCAGCAGGGGAGACTACGAGCAGTACTTC
TRBV7-9	-	TRBJ2-3	TRBD1	CASSLIPGQGKRDTQYF	TGTGCCAGCAGCTTAATACCGGGACAGGGGAAGCGAGATACGCAGTATTTT
TRBV30	-	TRBJ1-5	-	CAWSVRGDQPQHF	TGTGCCTGGAGCGTTAGGGGGGATCAGCCCCAGCATTTT
TRBV27	-	TRBJ1-5	TRBD1	CASSTTGYQPQHF	TGTGCCAGCAGTACGACAGGGTACCAGCCCCAGCATTTT
TRBV5-4	-	TRBJ2-2	TRBD2	CASSLGPSGTNTGELFF	TGTGCCAGCAGTTTAGGGCCTAGCGGAACGAACACCGGGGAGCTGTTTTTT
TRBV9	-	TRBJ1-2	-	CASSVATSNYGYTF	TGTGCCAGCAGCGTAGCAACCAGCAACTATGGCTACACCTTC
TRBV5-1	-	TRBJ2-7	-	CASSRPPAGNYEQYF	TGCGCCAGCAGCCGGCCACCGGCAGGGAATTACGAGCAGTACTTC
TRBV28	-	TRBJ2-1	-	CASSLGYEQFF	TGTGCCAGCAGTTTGGGGTATGAGCAGTTCTTC